This T cell receptor (beta chain) emerged from a study of blood T cell repertoires in COVID-19. Clones were sequenced by immunoSEQ multiplex PCR, and TCRdb holds only the in-frame ones, with some missing. The sample includes approximately 220,000 clones, about four fifths of them seen just once. The sequence was collected from a woman older than 75 with acute or convalescent COVID-19. What was sequenced was peripheral blood.

Here the CDR3 reads CASSIIWGEGLFF. CDR3 sequence (DNA): TGTGCCAGTAGTATAATTTGGGGGGAGGGCCTGTTCTTC. The chain has TRBV19 and TRBJ2-1; 7 positions agree with TRBD2. This CDR3 is 13 amino acids long. V trimming: 2 bases; J trimming: 15 bases; junction bases outside the gene matches: 10. Germline CDR1 is LNHDA and CDR2 is SQIVND (reference sequence).